These 31 T cell receptor beta chains share one sample of origin, sequenced in a study of chemoradiotherapy in HPV16-positive cancers. Clones were sequenced by immunoSEQ multiplex PCR, and TCRdb holds only the in-frame ones, with some missing. The sample holds about 3,100 clones, about 89% seen once. The sequenced sample was tumor tissue, obtained from a patient who underwent chemoradiotherapy. The receptors here all came from a human donor with HPV-associated anogenital cancer.

This clone was counted once. The rearrangement uses TRBV7-2 and TRBJ1-2, with D unresolved. Germline V gene data show CDR1 as SGHTA and CDR2 as FQGNSA. With 5 bases removed from V and 4 bases from J, the gap between germline ends came to 8 bases. CDR3 length: 12 residues. The chain's CDR3 is CASSDPLYGYTF. CDR3 in DNA: TGTGCCAGCAGCGACCCACTCTATGGCTACACCTTC.

This clone was counted between two and nine times. At the DNA level, this CDR3 is encoded by other sequences in the same sample as well. The chain joins TRBV6-5 to TRBJ2-3; D unclear. The germline V and J ends were trimmed by 0 bases and 0 bases, with 7 bases remaining between them. The CDR3 is 15 residues long. Germline-derived CDR1 and CDR2 are MNHEY and SVGAGI. The CDR3 coding sequence is TGTGCCAGCAGTTACTCAATAGGGAGCACAGATACGCAGTATTTT. Protein sequence: CASSYSIGSTDTQYF.

The gene calls are TRBV9 and TRBJ1-3; D is unclear. Per germline, CDR1 SGDLS and CDR2 YYNGEE. V gave up 0 bases and J gave up 0 bases, with 7 bases separating them. CDR3 length: 15 residues. The CDR3 sequence: CASSVDGNSGNTIYF. The CDR3 DNA follows: TGTGCCAGCAGCGTAGACGGCAACTCTGGAAACACCATATATTTT.

The chain is built from TRBV2 and TRBJ1-6; D is uncertain. Trimming took off 7 bases at V and 10 bases at J, with 11 bases between the two ends. In germline, CDR1 is SNHLY, CDR2 FYNNEI. The CDR3 has 12 residues. The CDR3 nucleotides read TGTGCCAGCACGGCGTCAATCTCACCCCTCCACTTT. It yields the protein CASTASISPLHF.

CDR3 DNA sequence: TGTGCCAGCAGCTCCGACACCGGGACTAGCGCGTTCTTTGACTCCTACGAGCAGTACTTC. Protein: CASSSDTGTSAFFDSYEQYF. The V and J genes are TRBV5-4 and TRBJ2-5; TRBD2 matches 10 bases. The end of the DNA aligns better with TRBJ2-7, so the J call may be wrong. The germline V gene has CDR1 SGHNT and CDR2 YYREEE (reference sequence). The CDR3 contains 20 residues.

This clone has a single count. The chain couples TRBV5-6 to TRBJ2-3, with TRBD2 matching 9 bases. The CDR3 is made up of 14 amino acids. Germline V gene data show CDR1 as SGHDT and CDR2 as YYEEEE. V dropped 2 bases and J dropped 4; count of bases not matched to a gene: 2. The DNA of the CDR3 is TGTGCCAGCAGCTTTCTAGCGGGGTCAGATACGCAGTATTTT. As protein: CASSFLAGSDTQYF.

V and J are TRBV30 and TRBJ2-5, with a weak D call TRBD2 (6 bases). This CDR3 has 13 amino acids. V lost 4 bases, J lost 4 bases, and 13 bases lay in between. Germline CDR1 and CDR2: GTSNPN and SVGIG (reference sequence). The CDR3 coding sequence is TGTGCCTGGACCTGGGGGGAAGGAGAGACCCAGTACTTC. The encoded protein is CAWTWGEGETQYF.

The rearrangement links TRBV9 to TRBJ1-1, with D uncertain. Germline V lookup: CDR1 SGDLS, CDR2 YYNGEE. Trimming removed 2 bases from V and 4 bases from J, with 9 bases in between. The CDR3 has 13 residues. This CDR3 reads CASSVEYGTEAFF. The CDR3 region has the DNA TGTGCCAGCAGCGTGGAGTACGGCACTGAAGCTTTCTTT.

The rearrangement uses TRBV9 and TRBJ1-1; a possible D gene is TRBD1 (5 bases). Germline values: CDR1 SGDLS, CDR2 YYNGEE. V lost 0 bases to trimming and J lost 2 bases, with 8 bases between them. This CDR3 spans 14 amino acids. The CDR3 protein is CASSVVGGNTEAFF. CDR3 sequence (DNA): TGTGCCAGCAGCGTAGTGGGGGGTAACACTGAAGCTTTCTTT.

The gene calls are TRBV28 and TRBJ1-3; 9 bases are a match to TRBD1. Germline lookup yields CDR1 MDHEN and CDR2 SYDVKM. V gave up 5 bases and J gave up 0 bases; unmatched junction bases: 8. The CDR3 loop spans 17 amino acids. This chain's CDR3 is CASSASTGGISGNTIYF. The DNA of the CDR3 is TGTGCCAGCAGTGCCTCTACAGGGGGCATCTCTGGAAACACCATATATTTT.

The rearrangement joins TRBV5-1 to TRBJ2-1, with 7 bases identical to TRBD2. Trimming removed 4 bases from V and 5 bases from J; junction bases left unmatched: 3. The CDR3 contains 13 residues. CDR1 and CDR2 from the germline V gene are SGHRS and YFSETQ. Here the CDR3 reads CASSPGLDNEQFF. In DNA, the CDR3 is TGCGCCAGCAGCCCCGGACTAGACAATGAGCAGTTCTTC. The whole variable domain, filled in from reference TRBV5-1 and TRBJ2-1, reads KAGVTQTPRYLIKTRGQQVTLSCSPISGHRSVSWYQQTPGQGLQFLFEYFSETQRNKGNFPGRFSGRQFSNSRSEMNVSTLELGDSALYLCASSPGLDNEQFFGPGTRLTVL.

This clone was detected once. The chain links TRBV18 to TRBJ1-5, with D possibly TRBD1 on 5 matching bases. Germline CDR1 is KGHSH and CDR2 is LQKENI. This CDR3 is 15 amino acids long. The germline V and J ends were trimmed by 3 bases and 2 bases, with 11 bases remaining between them. CDR3 region: CASSPAGYGNQPQHF. DNA for the CDR3: TGTGCCAGCTCACCGGCAGGGTACGGCAATCAGCCCCAGCATTTT.

The chain combines TRBV19 with TRBJ2-7, with D possibly being TRBD1 (6 bases). Germline V gene data show CDR1 as LNHDA and CDR2 as SQIVND (reference sequence). Trimming cost V 2 bases and J 1 base, with 12 bases left between them. This CDR3 region has 15 residues. In DNA, the CDR3 is TGTGCCAGTAGTATATCGAACAGGGATTCCTACGAGCAGTACTTC. Encoded protein: CASSISNRDSYEQYF.

V gene TRBV5-1 combines with J gene TRBJ2-5; D might be TRBD2 (7 bases). The CDR3 is 14 amino acids. V was trimmed by 9 bases and J by 2 bases, leaving 17 bases between them. Germline loops: CDR1 SGHRS, CDR2 YFSETQ. Here the CDR3 reads CAICLGGHQETQYF. CDR3 sequence (DNA): TGCGCCATCTGCCTCGGGGGGCATCAAGAGACCCAGTACTTC.

The chain links TRBV4-3 to TRBJ2-1, with 9 bases lining up with TRBD2. V was clipped by 1 base and J by 3 bases; unmatched bases: 7. In germline, CDR1 is LGHNA, CDR2 YSLEER. CDR3 length: 17 residues. CDR3 residues: CASSQALAGWDYNEQFF. The CDR3 coding sequence is TGCGCCAGCAGCCAAGCCCTAGCGGGATGGGACTACAATGAGCAGTTCTTC.

The CDR3 DNA reads as TGTGCCTGGAGTGCAGTGAGGTTAGCGGGAGGAAGCACAGATACGCAGTATTTT. Translation: CAWSAVRLAGGSTDTQYF. The rearrangement uses TRBV30 and TRBJ2-3; 10 bases line up with TRBD2. V was pared by 1 base and J by 0 bases, with 10 bases of the junction left unmatched. Germline V lookup: CDR1 GTSNPN, CDR2 SVGIG (reference sequence). This CDR3 has 18 amino acids.

This clone is a singleton in its sample. The chain employs TRBV6-1 and TRBJ1-5; 9 nucleotides agree with TRBD1. This CDR3 has 17 amino acids. The ends lost 4 bases at V and 3 bases at J; junction bases unmatched: 10. CDR1 is MNHNS, CDR2 SASEGT, per germline. CDR3 loop: CASSGQGEVGNNQPQHF. Here the CDR3 DNA reads TGTGCCAGCAGTGGACAGGGGGAAGTCGGTAACAATCAGCCCCAGCATTTT.

The rearrangement joins TRBV7-6 to TRBJ1-5; D is unresolved. The V end was cut by 2 bases, the J end by 4 bases, with 6 bases between. The germline gives CDR1 SGHVS, CDR2 FNYEAQ. The CDR3 totals 13 residues. As DNA, the CDR3 is TGTGCCAGCAGCTTATGGGAAAATCAGCCCCAGCATTTT. This translates into CASSLWENQPQHF.

The V gene is TRBV7-3, the J gene TRBJ2-7, with 8 positions matching TRBD2. Looked up from germline, CDR1 is SGHTA and CDR2 is FQGTGA. The trim removed 5 bases at V and 6 bases at J, leaving 6 bases unmatched. The CDR3 contains 13 residues. CDR3 sequence (DNA): TGTGCCAGCAGCGTACTAAGCGGGAGCGAGCAGTACTTC. It codes for CASSVLSGSEQYF.

CDR3 sequence (DNA): TGTGCCAGCTCACAGGACAGAACGAACACTGAAGCTTTCTTT. Its translation: CASSQDRTNTEAFF. The chain has TRBV18 and TRBJ1-1, with a weak D call TRBD1 (6 bases). CDR1 KGHSH and CDR2 LQKENI come from the germline V gene. CDR3 length equals 14 residues. Trimming shortened V by 4 bases and J by 1 base, and 10 bases separated the two germline ends.

The rearrangement uses TRBV19 and TRBJ2-3; no definite D call. Trimming cost V 4 bases and J 0 bases, with 11 bases left between them. The CDR3 is 15 amino acids. Germline assignment: CDR1 LNHDA and CDR2 SQIVND (reference sequence). CDR3 DNA sequence: TGTGCCAGTAGTACCGACCTAACTAGCACAGATACGCAGTATTTT. Protein: CASSTDLTSTDTQYF.

This sequence joins TRBV7-9 and TRBJ1-5; 10 nucleotides line up with TRBD1. V was clipped by 4 bases and J by 5 bases; unmatched bases: 5. The CDR3 totals 15 residues. In germline, CDR1 is SEHNR, CDR2 FQNEAQ (reference sequence). In DNA, the CDR3 is TGTGCCAGCAGCTCTGGACAGGGGGTTCATCAGCCCCAGCATTTT. This gives the protein CASSSGQGVHQPQHF.

The chain recombines TRBV16 with TRBJ2-7; D is uncertain. The CDR3 loop spans 14 amino acids. Germline values: CDR1 KGHSY, CDR2 FQNENV. The V end was cut by 3 bases, the J end by 3 bases, with 12 bases between. The CDR3: CASSHANKDYEQYF. The CDR3 region has the DNA TGTGCCAGCAGCCACGCGAATAAAGACTACGAGCAGTACTTC.

The chain links TRBV6-1 to TRBJ1-3; no clear D. Trimming removed 1 base from V and 4 bases from J, with 17 bases in between. Germline CDR1 MNHNS, CDR2 SASEGT. The CDR3 extends over 17 amino acids. CDR3 sequence: CASSEEGVVFIGNTIYF. The CDR3 bases are TGTGCCAGCAGTGAAGAGGGCGTCGTGTTTATCGGAAACACCATATATTTT.

The chain couples TRBV7-9 to TRBJ2-1, with 13 bases aligning to TRBD2. Germline V gene data show CDR1 as SEHNR and CDR2 as FQNEAQ (reference sequence). This CDR3 is built from 15 residues. The trim removed 3 bases at V and 7 bases at J, leaving 3 bases unmatched. In DNA form, the CDR3 reads TGTGCCAGCAGCTTTGAGACTAGCGGGAGGAATGAGCAGTTCTTC. It encodes CASSFETSGRNEQFF.

The J gene is TRBJ1-5, the V gene TRBV5-6; D is ambiguous. The CDR3 length is 15 residues. CDR1 and CDR2 from the germline V gene are SGHDT and YYEEEE. Trimming stripped 2 bases from V and 2 bases from J, with 11 bases between. CDR3 in DNA: TGTGCCAGCAGCTTAGGAGGGTGGGGCAATCAGCCCCAGCATTTT. As protein: CASSLGGWGNQPQHF.

The chain has TRBV9 and TRBJ2-2, with 9 bases lining up with TRBD1. With V trimmed by 4 bases and J by 6 bases, 10 bases remained unmatched. The CDR3 is 16 residues long. Per the germline V gene, CDR1 is SGDLS and CDR2 is YYNGEE. CDR3 in amino acids: CASSPGQGKTSGELFF. The CDR3 coding sequence is TGTGCCAGCAGCCCAGGACAGGGGAAGACGTCCGGGGAGCTGTTTTTT.

This clone appeared once. This sequence joins TRBV27 and TRBJ2-1; D may be TRBD2 (5 bases). Trimming pared 5 bases from V and 3 bases from J, leaving 14 bases between. The germline CDR1 and CDR2 sequences are MNHEY and SMNVEV (reference sequence). The CDR3 covers 15 residues. Here the CDR3 reads CASSLPGLDYNEQFF. The CDR3 DNA reads TGTGCCAGCAGTCTCCCCGGACTCGACTACAATGAGCAGTTCTTC.

This clone was seen a single time. V gene TRBV6-6 combines with J gene TRBJ2-1, with 7 bases aligning to TRBD1. V dropped 5 bases and J dropped 3; count of bases not matched to a gene: 1. CDR1 and CDR2 (germline): MNHNY, SVGAGI (reference sequence). There are 13 residues in the CDR3. The CDR3 loop is CASSRDSYNEQFF. DNA for the CDR3: TGTGCCAGCAGTCGGGACAGCTACAATGAGCAGTTCTTC.

This clone was seen only once. CDR3 nucleotide sequence: TGCAGCGTTCCGACTAGAGGGATCGCAGATACGCAGTATTTT. This sequence encodes CSVPTRGIADTQYF. This chain uses TRBV29-1 with TRBJ2-3; TRBD2 might be the D (6 bases). This CDR3 has 14 residues. Looked up from germline, CDR1 is SQVTM and CDR2 is ANQGSEA. Trimming took 5 bases from V and 4 from J, leaving 16 bases between them.

The chain employs TRBV18 and TRBJ2-3; D is ambiguous. CDR1 and CDR2 (germline): KGHSH, LQKENI. The germline V and J ends were trimmed by 4 bases and 2 bases, with 16 bases remaining between them. The CDR3 totals 16 residues. CDR3 nucleotides: TGTGCCAGCTCACGCCTCCCGGGCTGGGACACAGATACGCAGTATTTT. Amino acids: CASSRLPGWDTDTQYF. Drawing the rest from reference TRBV18 and TRBJ2-3, the complete variable domain is NAGVMQNPRHLVRRRGQEARLRCSPMKGHSHVYWYRQLPEEGLKFMVYLQKENIIDESGMPKERFSAEFPKEGPSILRIQQVVRGDSAAYFCASSRLPGWDTDTQYFGPGTRLTVL.